Listed below are T cell receptor beta chains from one sample, sequenced in a study of identical twins. Using its own MiXCR run on the 5' RACE reads, TCRdb lists one record per CDR3 protein. The sample has approximately 680,000 distinct CDR3 sequences; about 7.6% are singletons. These data were also reused for a study on yellow fever vaccine responses in identical twins.

Sequencing was done on a sample of PBMCs. Every receptor here comes from a woman aged 18-29 years in good health. The CDR3 runs from the conserved cysteine through the conserved F or W. Fields, in order: J gene, V gene, clone size, D gene, CDR3 DNA, CDR3 protein. The D gene is left open where the match is weak. Size tells how often a clone was seen (once, few, many) or the class of an expanded clone, and some rows leave it out.

j_call: TRBJ2-5; v_call: TRBV7-3; clone_size: few; d_call: -; cdr3_nt: TGTGCCAGCAGCGAGAGGGGAGAGACCCAGTACTTC; cdr3_aa: CASSERGETQYF
j_call: TRBJ2-1; v_call: TRBV12-3/TRBV12-4; clone_size: few; d_call: TRBD2; cdr3_nt: TGTGCCAGCAGTGAGACAGCGGGAAACCCCTACAATGAGCAGTTCTTC; cdr3_aa: CASSETAGNPYNEQFF
j_call: TRBJ2-6; v_call: TRBV3-1; clone_size: many; d_call: TRBD2; cdr3_nt: TGTGCCAGCAGCCCCACTAGCGGGAGCTCTGGGGCCAACGTCCTGACTTTC; cdr3_aa: CASSPTSGSSGANVLTF
j_call: TRBJ2-7; v_call: TRBV9; clone_size: -; d_call: -; cdr3_nt: TGTGCCAGCAGCGTTGGAGTTTCTTACGGCGACGAGCAGTACTTC; cdr3_aa: CASSVGVSYGDEQYF
j_call: TRBJ2-2; v_call: TRBV2; clone_size: many; d_call: TRBD1; cdr3_nt: TGTGCCAACGAGGACAGGGCGGGGGAGCTGTTTTTT; cdr3_aa: CANEDRAGELFF
j_call: TRBJ2-5; v_call: TRBV12-3/TRBV12-4; clone_size: -; d_call: TRBD1; cdr3_nt: TGTGCCAGCAGTCCATGGGACAGGGGTGGGGAGACCCAGTACTTC; cdr3_aa: CASSPWDRGGETQYF
j_call: TRBJ2-3; v_call: TRBV29-1; clone_size: -; d_call: TRBD2; cdr3_nt: TGCAGCGTCCTTAGCGGGAGCCACACTAGCACAGATACGCAGTATTTT; cdr3_aa: CSVLSGSHTSTDTQYF
j_call: TRBJ2-7; v_call: TRBV7-8; clone_size: many; d_call: TRBD2; cdr3_nt: TGTGCCAGCAGCTTAGAGTCTAGCGGGAGCTTGTACGAGCAGTACTTC; cdr3_aa: CASSLESSGSLYEQYF
j_call: TRBJ1-2; v_call: TRBV6-1; clone_size: many; d_call: -; cdr3_nt: TGTGCCAGCAGCCTTGCCGGAGGGATGTATGGCTACACCTTC; cdr3_aa: CASSLAGGMYGYTF
j_call: TRBJ2-1; v_call: TRBV11-2; clone_size: -; d_call: -; cdr3_nt: TGTGCCAGCAGCTCAAGTAGGGCCAGGGGTCCCGTTTACAATGAGCAGTTCTTC; cdr3_aa: CASSSSRARGPVYNEQFF
j_call: TRBJ2-7; v_call: TRBV10-3; clone_size: many; d_call: -; cdr3_nt: TGTGCCATCAGTGGACAGGAGGTTTACGAGCAGTACTTC; cdr3_aa: CAISGQEVYEQYF
j_call: TRBJ1-4; v_call: TRBV11-1; clone_size: -; d_call: -; cdr3_nt: TGTGCCAGCAGCTTAGGAATTCAGGGCGAGTGGGCAAGATCCGAAAAACTGTTTTTT; cdr3_aa: CASSLGIQGEWARSEKLFF
j_call: TRBJ2-3; v_call: TRBV7-9; clone_size: few; d_call: -; cdr3_nt: TGTGCCAGCAGCTTCGGACTGGCTTTAGGATCTGGTACGCAGTATTTT; cdr3_aa: CASSFGLALGSGTQYF
j_call: TRBJ2-7; v_call: TRBV5-1; clone_size: many; d_call: TRBD1; cdr3_nt: TGCGCCAGCAGCCCCCGGACTACAGGGGGCTACGAGCAGTACTTC; cdr3_aa: CASSPRTTGGYEQYF
j_call: TRBJ1-3; v_call: TRBV5-1; clone_size: many; d_call: TRBD1; cdr3_nt: TGCGCCAGCAGCAGCAGGCAGGGGGGACTTTCCTTCGGAAACACCATATATTTT; cdr3_aa: CASSSRQGGLSFGNTIYF
j_call: TRBJ2-3; v_call: TRBV29-1; clone_size: many; d_call: -; cdr3_nt: TGCAGCGTTGGGGGGGGACAAGGGACAGATACGCAGTATTTT; cdr3_aa: CSVGGGQGTDTQYF
j_call: TRBJ2-7; v_call: TRBV10-3; clone_size: many; d_call: TRBD2; cdr3_nt: TGTGCCATCAGTGACCTAGCGGGGACCTACGAGCAGTACTTC; cdr3_aa: CAISDLAGTYEQYF
j_call: TRBJ2-1; v_call: TRBV7-2; clone_size: -; d_call: -; cdr3_nt: TGTGCCAGCAGCGCAGCGTGGGGCTCCTCTTACAATGAGCAGTTCTTC; cdr3_aa: CASSAAWGSSYNEQFF
j_call: TRBJ2-1; v_call: TRBV3-1; clone_size: -; d_call: TRBD2; cdr3_nt: TGTGCCAGCAGCCACCATGGACTAGCGATGTCCAATGAGCAGTTCTTC; cdr3_aa: CASSHHGLAMSNEQFF
j_call: TRBJ2-5; v_call: TRBV5-1; clone_size: many; d_call: -; cdr3_nt: TGCGCCAGCAGCGTTTCTAGCGTACGGGAGACCCAGTACTTC; cdr3_aa: CASSVSSVRETQYF
j_call: TRBJ2-3; v_call: TRBV20-1; clone_size: many; d_call: TRBD2; cdr3_nt: TGCAGTGCTGACGCGGGAGCGGTAGATACGCAGTATTTT; cdr3_aa: CSADAGAVDTQYF
j_call: TRBJ1-1; v_call: TRBV12-3/TRBV12-4; clone_size: few; d_call: -; cdr3_nt: TGTGCCACCCTCTTCGGGGCGAACACTGAAGCTTTCTTT; cdr3_aa: CATLFGANTEAFF
j_call: TRBJ2-2; v_call: TRBV7-9; clone_size: many; d_call: -; cdr3_nt: TGTGCCAGCAGCGTACCATTCACCGGGGAGCTGTTTTTT; cdr3_aa: CASSVPFTGELFF
j_call: TRBJ2-2; v_call: TRBV4-1; clone_size: many; d_call: -; cdr3_nt: TGCGCCAGCAGCCTTGGACAGTCGATCACCGGGGAGCTGTTTTTT; cdr3_aa: CASSLGQSITGELFF
j_call: TRBJ1-5; v_call: TRBV2; clone_size: many; d_call: -; cdr3_nt: TGTGCCAGCAGTGCAGAGAACCTGAGCGGCAATCAGCCCCAGCATTTT; cdr3_aa: CASSAENLSGNQPQHF
j_call: TRBJ1-1; v_call: TRBV6-6; clone_size: many; d_call: -; cdr3_nt: TGTGCCAGCAGAGCAGGGTCGGGTGAAGCTTTCTTT; cdr3_aa: CASRAGSGEAFF
j_call: TRBJ2-1; v_call: TRBV12-3/TRBV12-4; clone_size: -; d_call: TRBD2; cdr3_nt: TGTGCCAGCAGTCCCCTAGCGGGATATGGCAATGAGCAGTTCTTC; cdr3_aa: CASSPLAGYGNEQFF
j_call: TRBJ2-2; v_call: TRBV27; clone_size: -; d_call: TRBD2; cdr3_nt: TGTGCCAGCAGGGGGACTAGCGGGATGAACACCGGGGAGCTGTTTTTT; cdr3_aa: CASRGTSGMNTGELFF
j_call: TRBJ2-5; v_call: TRBV10-3; clone_size: few; d_call: TRBD1; cdr3_nt: TGTGCCATCAGTGATCGAGACAGGGTTGAGACCCAGTACTTC; cdr3_aa: CAISDRDRVETQYF
j_call: TRBJ2-3; v_call: TRBV21-1; clone_size: few; d_call: -; cdr3_nt: TGTGCCAGCAGCAAAGTAATGCGGGAGGACGGCACAGATACGCAGTATTTT; cdr3_aa: CASSKVMREDGTDTQYF
j_call: TRBJ1-6; v_call: TRBV7-2; clone_size: few; d_call: -; cdr3_nt: TGTGCCAGCAGCTTAGCTACGGGTTCACCCCTCCACTTT; cdr3_aa: CASSLATGSPLHF
j_call: TRBJ2-1; v_call: TRBV5-1; clone_size: many; d_call: TRBD2; cdr3_nt: TGCGCCAGCAGCTTGGAAGGGCTAGCGGGCAGCAATGAGCAGTTCTTC; cdr3_aa: CASSLEGLAGSNEQFF
j_call: TRBJ2-2; v_call: TRBV5-1; clone_size: few; d_call: -; cdr3_nt: TGCGCCAGCAGCTTGGGTTTCGGGGCTGGCACCGGGGAGCTGTTTTTT; cdr3_aa: CASSLGFGAGTGELFF
j_call: TRBJ1-1; v_call: TRBV3-1; clone_size: many; d_call: -; cdr3_nt: TGTGCCAGCAGCCGGGGGGGTCGGGAGGCTTTCTTT; cdr3_aa: CASSRGGREAFF
j_call: TRBJ1-4; v_call: TRBV5-6; clone_size: few; d_call: -; cdr3_nt: TGTGCCAGCAGCTTGGTGGGGGATATTAATGAAAAACTGTTTTTT; cdr3_aa: CASSLVGDINEKLFF
j_call: TRBJ2-1; v_call: TRBV4-1; clone_size: few; d_call: -; cdr3_nt: TGCGCCAGCAGCCGCCAGGTCCAGGTGTACAATGAGCAGTTCTTC; cdr3_aa: CASSRQVQVYNEQFF
j_call: TRBJ2-1; v_call: TRBV9; clone_size: many; d_call: -; cdr3_nt: TGTGCCAGCAGCGAAGGTAGGAATGAGCAGTTCTTC; cdr3_aa: CASSEGRNEQFF
j_call: TRBJ2-5; v_call: TRBV29-1; clone_size: many; d_call: TRBD1; cdr3_nt: TGCAGCGTTGAGGCCAACAGGGGACAAGAGACCCAGTACTTC; cdr3_aa: CSVEANRGQETQYF
j_call: TRBJ2-7; v_call: TRBV18; clone_size: -; d_call: -; cdr3_nt: TGTGCCAGCTCAAGCACAGGGAAGTACGAGCAGTACTTC; cdr3_aa: CASSSTGKYEQYF
j_call: TRBJ1-2; v_call: TRBV6-1; clone_size: -; d_call: -; cdr3_nt: TGTGCCAGCAGCAAAACAGGGATAGCTAACTATGGCTACACCTTC; cdr3_aa: CASSKTGIANYGYTF
j_call: TRBJ2-1; v_call: TRBV9; clone_size: many; d_call: TRBD2; cdr3_nt: TGTGCCAGCAGCGACGGGACTAGCGACAGAGGTGAGCAGTTCTTC; cdr3_aa: CASSDGTSDRGEQFF
j_call: TRBJ2-1; v_call: TRBV12-3/TRBV12-4; clone_size: few; d_call: -; cdr3_nt: TGTGCCAGCAGTTACCCGCGGGAGACAGGGGAGCAGTTCTTC; cdr3_aa: CASSYPRETGEQFF
j_call: TRBJ2-1; v_call: TRBV10-3; clone_size: many; d_call: -; cdr3_nt: TGTGCCATCAGTGAGTCGACCGGGGGCGAGTTCTTC; cdr3_aa: CAISESTGGEFF
j_call: TRBJ2-7; v_call: TRBV29-1; clone_size: -; d_call: TRBD1; cdr3_nt: TGCAGCGTTGCTAAATCAGGGGGTTTTGGCTACGAGCAGTACTTC; cdr3_aa: CSVAKSGGFGYEQYF
j_call: TRBJ1-5; v_call: TRBV20-1; clone_size: few; d_call: -; cdr3_nt: TGCAGTACCGAACGCGGGAAAGCCCAGCATTTT; cdr3_aa: CSTERGKAQHF
j_call: TRBJ2-4; v_call: TRBV11-1; clone_size: -; d_call: -; cdr3_nt: TGTGCCAGCAGCTTAGTGGGGTTTACGGGTTCAGCCAAAAACATTCAGTACTTC; cdr3_aa: CASSLVGFTGSAKNIQYF
j_call: TRBJ2-1; v_call: TRBV14; clone_size: -; d_call: -; cdr3_nt: TGTGCCAGCAGCCAAGCCCCCCAGGGTACACCATACAATGAGCAGTTCTTC; cdr3_aa: CASSQAPQGTPYNEQFF
j_call: TRBJ2-3; v_call: TRBV29-1; clone_size: few; d_call: -; cdr3_nt: TGCAGCGTTGAAGATCGGAATCGACCCCCAGATACGCAGTATTTT; cdr3_aa: CSVEDRNRPPDTQYF
j_call: TRBJ2-7; v_call: TRBV4-1; clone_size: many; d_call: TRBD1; cdr3_nt: TGCGCCAGCAGCCATACTCCGACAGGGCCCTACGAGCAGTACTTC; cdr3_aa: CASSHTPTGPYEQYF
j_call: TRBJ2-1; v_call: TRBV12-3/TRBV12-4; clone_size: many; d_call: -; cdr3_nt: TGTGCCAGCAGTTCCGGGACGAAGAGCTACAATGAGCAGTTCTTC; cdr3_aa: CASSSGTKSYNEQFF
j_call: TRBJ2-7; v_call: TRBV6-5; clone_size: -; d_call: TRBD1; cdr3_nt: TGTGCCAGCAGTTACGGGCAGGGGGTGAACGAGCAGTACTTC; cdr3_aa: CASSYGQGVNEQYF
j_call: TRBJ1-2; v_call: TRBV7-8; clone_size: few; d_call: -; cdr3_nt: TGTGCCAGCAGCTTAAATCCCCTGGACTATGGCTACACCTTC; cdr3_aa: CASSLNPLDYGYTF